This is a list of T cell receptor beta chains from one sample in a study of cytomegalovirus exposure and HLA in healthy donors. Some clones are missing from TCRdb's copy, which holds only in-frame ones; the method was immunoSEQ multiplex PCR. The sample records 150,000 to 200,000 clones, less than 80% being singletons. The sample was PBMCs. The receptor source for this set is a middle-aged man in good health and CMV-seronegative. Each CDR3 is given with its conserved first and last residue. The D gene is left open where the match is weak. The size of a clone is reported for some rows only, either as once, few or many, or as a class for expanded clones.

j_call	clone_size	cdr3_length	d_call	v_call	cdr3_nt	cdr3_aa
TRBJ1-1	-	15	TRBD1	TRBV7-9	TGTTCCAGCAGCGAACAGGGGGCTGTGAACACTGAAGCTTTCTTT	CSSSEQGAVNTEAFF
TRBJ1-1	-	12	-	TRBV6-5	TGTGCCAGCAGTTCTGGGTCAGGGTCGGCGGGGTTT	CASSSGSGSAGF
TRBJ2-5	few	11	-	TRBV5-8	TGTGCCAGCACCCGACGGGGAGAGCAGTACTTC	CASTRRGEQYF
TRBJ1-4	-	13	-	TRBV28	TGTGCCAGCAGCACAAGTCAGGGGGAAAAACTGTTTTTT	CASSTSQGEKLFF
TRBJ1-1	-	13	-	TRBV30	TGTGCCTGGAGTGCTACAGGGAAGGGTGAAGCTTTCTTT	CAWSATGKGEAFF
TRBJ1-4	-	18	TRBD1	TRBV29-1	TGCAGCGTTGAAGAGGTCCAGGGGGACAGGGGGAAAAATGAAAAACTGTTTTTT	CSVEEVQGDRGKNEKLFF
TRBJ2-1	-	15	TRBD2	TRBV4-3	TGCGCCAGTGCGGAGGGGACTAGCGCATACAATGAGCAGTTCTTC	CASAEGTSAYNEQFF
TRBJ2-1	few	14	-	TRBV18	TGTGCCAGCTCACCGGACAGAGGGCCCAATGAGCAGTTCTTC	CASSPDRGPNEQFF
TRBJ2-3	few	12	-	TRBV27	TGTGCCAGCAGTTCCTTCCGGGATACGCAGTATTTT	CASSSFRDTQYF
TRBJ1-4	-	15	TRBD1	TRBV6-6	TGTGCCAGCAGTTACCGGGGGACAGTAAATGAAAAACTGTTTTTT	CASSYRGTVNEKLFF
TRBJ2-5	-	18	TRBD1	TRBV7-7	TGTGCTAGCAGCTTAAGGCCTGGACAGGGGGCAGTTCAAGAGACCCAGTACTTC	CASSLRPGQGAVQETQYF
TRBJ2-1	-	16	-	TRBV19	TGTGCCAGTAGTATAATGGGCGAAAACCTCTACAATGAGCAGTTCTTC	CASSIMGENLYNEQFF
TRBJ2-3	-	15	TRBD2	TRBV5-4	TGTGCCAGCAGCTCAGCGGGAGAAGGCACAGATACGCAGTATTTT	CASSSAGEGTDTQYF
TRBJ1-2	-	16	-	TRBV19	TGTGCCAGTAGTATCAACGGGGGGCGCGGTAACTATGGCTACACCTTC	CASSINGGRGNYGYTF
TRBJ1-1	-	17	TRBD1	TRBV4-1	TGCGCCAGCAGCCAAGACCCTGGACAGGTCATGAACACTGAAGCTTTCTTT	CASSQDPGQVMNTEAFF
TRBJ2-3	-	15	-	TRBV6-6	TGTGCCAGCAGTTACGGGCAGAAAGTTACAGATACGCAGTATTTT	CASSYGQKVTDTQYF
TRBJ1-1	-	14	-	TRBV7-9	TGTGCCAGCAGCCCCCGAGGGTTGAACACTGAAGCTTTCTTT	CASSPRGLNTEAFF
TRBJ1-2	-	14	-	TRBV5-6	TGTGCCAGCAGCTTAAGGGGGATAGACTATGGCTACACCTTC	CASSLRGIDYGYTF
TRBJ2-2	few	15	TRBD2	TRBV27	TGTGCCAGCAGCGGACTAGCGGGAGGGGGCGGGGAGCTGTTTTTT	CASSGLAGGGGELFF
TRBJ1-4	few	16	TRBD1	TRBV5-8	TGTGCCAGCAGCTTACCAGGGGGAGAAGATGGTGAAAAACTGTTTTTT	CASSLPGGEDGEKLFF
TRBJ1-2	few	13	-	TRBV6-1	TGTGCCAGCAGTGTCGCGACTACCGGGGGCTACACCTTC	CASSVATTGGYTF
TRBJ1-6	once	15	-	TRBV7-6	TGTGCCAGCAGCTTAAATGCAGGAACAAATTCACCCCTCCACTTT	CASSLNAGTNSPLHF
TRBJ1-1	-	14	TRBD1	TRBV25-1	TGTGCCAGCAGTGACCCCACAGGGGACACTGAAGCTTTCTTT	CASSDPTGDTEAFF
TRBJ2-3	-	12	-	TRBV30	TGTGCCTGTATACAGACCGTCCGCCAGAAGTATTTT	CACIQTVRQKYF
TRBJ2-3	few	18	TRBD2	TRBV7-9	TGTGCCAGCAGCTTACCCCCAGGACTAGCGGACAGCACAGATACGCAGTATTTT	CASSLPPGLADSTDTQYF
TRBJ2-7	-	14	TRBD2	TRBV5-1	TGCGCCAGCAGCTCCGGGACTAGCGCCTACGAGCAGTACTTC	CASSSGTSAYEQYF
TRBJ1-6	few	14	TRBD1	TRBV28	TGTGCCAGCACGACAGGGAACGATAATTCACCCCTCCACTTT	CASTTGNDNSPLHF
TRBJ1-1	few	17	-	TRBV25-1	TGTGCCAGCAGTGAATTGTCCTCGGGTCGGTCGAACACTGAAGCTTTCTTT	CASSELSSGRSNTEAFF
TRBJ1-1	few	11	-	TRBV10-1	TGCGCCGTGACAAGGCTGCTGAAGGCTTTCTTT	CAVTRLLKAFF
TRBJ2-5	-	14	-	TRBV6-6	TGTGCCAGCAGTTACGCAAACTTACAAGAGACCCAGTACTTC	CASSYANLQETQYF
TRBJ2-3	-	15	-	TRBV4-3	TGCGCCAGCAGTTTCAGTCAGGGCAGCACAGATACGCAGTATTTT	CASSFSQGSTDTQYF
TRBJ2-3	-	15	-	TRBV7-9	TGTGCCAGCAGCTTCCGACAAACTAGCACAGATACGCAGTATTTT	CASSFRQTSTDTQYF
TRBJ2-7	-	16	-	TRBV21-1	TGTGCCAGCAGTAAAATCGACAGGGGAGTTAGCTACGAGCAGTACTTC	CASSKIDRGVSYEQYF
TRBJ2-1	few	13	TRBD1	TRBV6-5	TGTGCCAGCAGCCCGGGACAGGGGAATGAGCAGTTCTTC	CASSPGQGNEQFF
TRBJ2-5	-	15	TRBD2	TRBV7-2	TGTGCCAGCAGCTTAAGCGGGGGGGCCGGAGAGACCCAGTACTTC	CASSLSGGAGETQYF
TRBJ1-2	few	11	-	TRBV29-1	TGCAGCGTTGACAGGGACTATGGCTACACCTTC	CSVDRDYGYTF
TRBJ1-5	-	15	TRBD1	TRBV7-2	TGTGCCAGCAGATTCGGGACAGGTAGAGTACAGCCCCAGCATTTT	CASRFGTGRVQPQHF
TRBJ2-5	-	17	TRBD1	TRBV7-9	TGTGCCAGCAGCCCAACCCCGGGACAGGGTCAGCAAGAGACCCAGTACTTC	CASSPTPGQGQQETQYF
TRBJ2-7	-	15	TRBD1	TRBV25-1	TGTGCCAGCAGTGACTCCGGGACAGGGGACTACGAGCAGTACTTC	CASSDSGTGDYEQYF
TRBJ2-1	-	16	TRBD2	TRBV5-1	TGCGCCAGCAGCTTGGATCCTAGCGGGGACTACAATGAGCAGTTCTTC	CASSLDPSGDYNEQFF
TRBJ2-2	once	19	TRBD1	TRBV19	TGTGCCAGTAGTAACCTGAGGGACAGGGTCCCTTCGGGGGTCGGGGAGCTGTTTTTT	CASSNLRDRVPSGVGELFF
TRBJ1-3	few	14	TRBD1	TRBV15	TGTGCCACCAGCAAACAGGGGACTGGAAACACCATATATTTT	CATSKQGTGNTIYF
TRBJ2-3	few	14	-	TRBV2	TGTGCCAGCAGTGATAGCGGCAGCACAGATACGCAGTATTTT	CASSDSGSTDTQYF
TRBJ2-7	-	18	TRBD2	TRBV19	TGTGCCAGTAGTATAGAATCCGGGACTAGCGGGAAAAACTACGAGCAGTACTTC	CASSIESGTSGKNYEQYF
TRBJ2-2	few	16	TRBD1	TRBV11-3	TGTGCCAGCAGCTTTCCCGGGACAGGGGGCACCGGGGAGCTGTTTTTT	CASSFPGTGGTGELFF